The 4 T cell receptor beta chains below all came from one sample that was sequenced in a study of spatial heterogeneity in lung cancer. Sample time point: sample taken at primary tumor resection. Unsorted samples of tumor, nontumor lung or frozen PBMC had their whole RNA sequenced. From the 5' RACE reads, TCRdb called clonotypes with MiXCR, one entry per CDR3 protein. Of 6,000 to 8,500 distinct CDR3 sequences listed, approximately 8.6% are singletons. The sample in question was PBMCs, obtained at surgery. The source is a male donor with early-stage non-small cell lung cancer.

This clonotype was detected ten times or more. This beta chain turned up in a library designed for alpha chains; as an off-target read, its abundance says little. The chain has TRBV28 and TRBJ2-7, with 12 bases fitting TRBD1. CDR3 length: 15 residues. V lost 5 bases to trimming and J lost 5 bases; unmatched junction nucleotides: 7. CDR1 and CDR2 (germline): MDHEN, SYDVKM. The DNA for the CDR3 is TGTGCCAGCAGTGTACCGGGACAGGGGGCTAACGAGCAGTACTTC. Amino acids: CASSVPGQGANEQYF.

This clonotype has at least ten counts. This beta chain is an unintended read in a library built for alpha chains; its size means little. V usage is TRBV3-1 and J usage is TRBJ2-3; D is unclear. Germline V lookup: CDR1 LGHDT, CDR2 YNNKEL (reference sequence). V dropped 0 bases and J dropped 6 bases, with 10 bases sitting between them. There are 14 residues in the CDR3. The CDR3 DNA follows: TGTGCCAGCAGCCAAGAAGGGAACCGGGATACGCAGTATTTT. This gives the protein CASSQEGNRDTQYF.

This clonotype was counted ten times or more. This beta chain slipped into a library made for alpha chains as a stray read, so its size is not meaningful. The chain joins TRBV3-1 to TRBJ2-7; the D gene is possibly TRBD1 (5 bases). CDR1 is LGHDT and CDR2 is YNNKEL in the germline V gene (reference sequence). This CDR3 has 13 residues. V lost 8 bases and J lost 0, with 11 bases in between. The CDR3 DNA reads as TGTGCCAGCCAGGGTTACAGCTCCTACGAGCAGTACTTC. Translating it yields CASQGYSSYEQYF.

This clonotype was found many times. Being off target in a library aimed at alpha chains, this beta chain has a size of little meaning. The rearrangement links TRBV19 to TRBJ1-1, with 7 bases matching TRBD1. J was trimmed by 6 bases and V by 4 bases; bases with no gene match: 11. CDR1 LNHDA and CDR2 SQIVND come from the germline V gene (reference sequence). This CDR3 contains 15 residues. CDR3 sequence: CASSTVDRVGAEAFF. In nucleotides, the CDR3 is TGTGCCAGTAGTACCGTAGACAGGGTCGGCGCTGAAGCTTTCTTT.